One sample yielded the 9 T cell receptor beta chains listed below, sequenced in a study of identical twins. TCRdb processed the 5' RACE reads anew with MiXCR; each CDR3 protein has one entry. The table records roughly 200,000 distinct CDR3 sequences, roughly 15% of them present only once. The data also belong to a second study, concerning T cells expressing NK-cell markers.

Sequenced material: CD8+ T cells sorted from blood. Receptor source: a woman aged 18-30 years in good health.

This clonotype was found many times. This sequence joins TRBV29-1 and TRBJ2-1; D gene uncertain. Germline CDR1 and CDR2: SQVTM and ANQGSEA. The germline V and J ends were trimmed by 2 bases and 1 base, with 9 bases remaining between them. The length of the CDR3 is 14 residues. CDR3 bases: TGCAGCGTTGAATATTCGGTATCCTACAATGAGCAGTTCTTC. Residues: CSVEYSVSYNEQFF.

This clonotype has just a few counts. The chain couples TRBV7-9 to TRBJ2-1; a weak D match, TRBD2 (6 bases). Germline assignment: CDR1 SEHNR and CDR2 FQNEAQ (reference sequence). V shed 1 base and J shed 15 bases, with 25 bases lying between them. The CDR3 has 16 residues. CDR3 nucleotide sequence: TGTGCCAGCAGCTTAGAAGGCGTGGCGGGGTTCTTGTCGGGGTTCTTC. This codes for CASSLEGVAGFLSGFF.

This clonotype has a handful of counts. The genes are TRBV7-9 and TRBJ2-2; perhaps TRBD2 as D (5 bases). Germline CDR1 reads SEHNR; CDR2 reads FQNEAQ (reference sequence). V was clipped by 1 base and J by 6 bases, with 9 bases between them. CDR3 length: 14 amino acids. In DNA form, the CDR3 reads TGTGCCAGCAGCTTAGGAGGGCGGGCCGGGGAGCTGTTTTTT. Amino acid sequence: CASSLGGRAGELFF.

This clonotype was found a few times. The rearrangement uses TRBV12-3 or TRBV12-4 and TRBJ2-7; the D is unclear. This CDR3 region has 12 residues. V lost 5 bases and J lost 4, with 9 bases in between. The CDR3 DNA follows: TGTGCCAGCAGTCCAGAGAGATACGAGCAGTACTTC. Protein: CASSPERYEQYF.

This clonotype was picked up a small number of times. This chain joins TRBV7-2 and TRBJ2-7, with 10 nucleotides matching TRBD2. Germline V CDR1 and CDR2: SGHTA, FQGNSA. The CDR3 is 16 amino acids. The V gene end was trimmed by 1 base and the J gene end by 2 bases; junction bases not matched to a gene: 5. This chain's CDR3 is CASSLVSGRIPYEQYF. The CDR3 DNA sequence: TGTGCCAGCAGCTTAGTTAGCGGGAGGATTCCCTACGAGCAGTACTTC.

This clonotype was detected only a few times. J is TRBJ1-2 and V is TRBV11-2; TRBD1 might be the D (6 bases). This CDR3 region has 12 residues. With 6 bases removed from V and 8 bases from J, the gap between germline ends came to 13 bases. Germline V lookup: CDR1 SGHAT, CDR2 FQNNGV. The CDR3 region has the DNA TGTGCCAGCAGTGGGGGGCCACGGGGCTACACCTTC. It is translated as CASSGGPRGYTF.

This clonotype was recorded a few times. The rearrangement joins TRBV9 to TRBJ2-1; D could derive from TRBD1 or TRBD2 (6 bases each). Germline-derived CDR1 and CDR2 are SGDLS and YYNGEE. The CDR3 is 18 amino acids. Trimming took 3 bases from V and 4 from J, leaving 23 bases between them. The CDR3 loop is CASSGIGQMRDTYNEQFF. The CDR3 nucleotides read TGTGCCAGCAGCGGTATTGGACAGATGCGGGACACTTACAATGAGCAGTTCTTC.

This clonotype turned up a few times. The CDR3 coding sequence is TGTGCCAGCAGTTTACGGGCCGGGCCGACCTACGAGCAGTACTTC. This gives the protein CASSLRAGPTYEQYF. The genes are TRBV27 and TRBJ2-7; D is uncertain. The CDR3 contains 15 residues. Germline CDR1 reads MNHEY; CDR2 reads SMNVEV (reference sequence). The V gene lost 2 bases and the J gene lost 2 bases, with 13 bases spanning the gap.

The chain carries TRBV10-1 and TRBJ2-2; D might be TRBD1 (5 bases). The CDR3 contains 16 residues. V lost 2 bases and J 4 bases, leaving 14 bases between the germline ends. Germline CDR1 WNHNN, CDR2 SYGVQD (reference sequence). The CDR3 loop reads CASSEGPAGPTGELFF. CDR3 coding DNA: TGCGCCAGCAGTGAGGGCCCCGCAGGGCCCACCGGGGAGCTGTTTTTT.